This T cell receptor beta chain derives from a study of blood T cell repertoires in COVID-19. For the study at large: Sites in the United States, Italy and Spain provided acute and convalescent COVID-19 samples.

This table comes from immunoSEQ multiplex PCR, and its TCRdb copy is limited to in-frame clones, with some not included. The sample gives some 250,000 clones, around 87% of which show up once; approximately 7.2% is in the top ten. There are 16 residues in the CDR3. Trimming took 5 bases from V and 2 from J, leaving 16 bases between them. CDR1 is SGHVS and CDR2 is FQNEAQ in the germline V gene. Sequencing was carried out using peripheral blood. The chain couples TRBV7-8 to TRBJ1-5; D gene ambiguous. This clonotype was sampled from a woman between 65 and 79 years old with active or convalescent COVID-19. CDR3 nucleotides: TGTGCCAGCAGCAGAGTGCCCCCCGGTGGCAATCAGCCCCAGCATTTT. Translating gives CASSRVPPGGNQPQHF.